The text below deals with one T cell receptor (beta chain). These data are taken from a study of blood T cell repertoires in COVID-19. The wider study: Samples came from the United States, Italy and Spain, spanning acute and convalescent COVID-19. PBMCs, B-cell-depleted T cells, or T cells were the source of the cDNA or gDNA that made up the material.

Authors' analysis steps: Amplifying reference gene primers gave estimates of nucleated cell counts. Generated by immunoSEQ multiplex PCR, the TCRdb table keeps only in-frame clones and is missing some. For V, J and clone size, that table is used; D and trimming come from the DNA. The table includes 150,000 to 200,000 clones, about 80% detected once. The CDR3 totals 15 residues. Between the trimmed V and J ends, which lost 0 bases and 0 bases, there was a span of 7 bases. Germline values: CDR1 SGDLS, CDR2 YYNGEE. The receptor was derived from a woman over 75 with acute or convalescent COVID-19. The specimen was peripheral blood. This rearrangement joins TRBV9 to TRBJ2-4; a weak D match, TRBD2 (5 bases). The CDR3 DNA sequence: TGTGCCAGCAGCGTAGCAGGACTAGCCAAAAACATTCAGTACTTC. Its protein is CASSVAGLAKNIQYF.